Presented here are 21 T cell receptor beta chains from one specimen sequenced in a study of yellow fever vaccine responses in identical twins (dated by TCRdb to 2016 to 2019). The receptor library was made with RT-PCR. Sequencing relied on an Illumina HiSeq 2500. TCRdb cleaned the public reads at Q25 with fastp, built clones with MiXCR and kept in-frame beta chains. Duplicate CDR3 protein sequences are folded into a single record with the most common DNA and genes. The table for this sample lists 11,000 to 15,000 distinct CDR3 sequences; roughly 83% of them were counted only once. 0.55% to 0.75% of the sample goes to the ten largest clones. The source was T cells from blood (PBMCs), unsorted or a sorted subset (not recorded which), collected before or after yellow fever vaccination (not recorded which). The receptors here all came from a woman in her late teens or twenties who received the yellow fever vaccine. Donor details come from another sample of the same person, matched by shared clones.

CDR3 protein: CAISESAGASNEQFF. The CDR3 bases are TGTGCCATCAGTGAGTCGGCGGGGGCTTCCAATGAGCAGTTCTTC. The chain joins TRBV10-3 to TRBJ2-1; the D gene is possibly TRBD2 (7 bases). The CDR3 contains 15 residues. Per the germline V gene, CDR1 is ENHRY and CDR2 is SYGVKD. V lost 0 bases and J lost 6, with 12 bases in between.

The V and J genes are TRBV2 and TRBJ2-3; 7 positions agree with TRBD1. Per the germline V gene, CDR1 is SNHLY and CDR2 is FYNNEI. Losses at the gene ends were 8 bases for V and 2 bases for J; bases not matched to a gene: 4. This CDR3 has 13 amino acids. The CDR3 region is CASRQGVTDTQYF. DNA of the CDR3: TGTGCCAGCCGACAGGGCGTCACAGATACGCAGTATTTT.

The chain has TRBV2 and TRBJ1-6, with no clear D. V gave up 8 bases and J gave up 3 bases, with 8 bases separating them. Germline V gene lookup returns CDR1 SNHLY and CDR2 FYNNEI. The CDR3 is 13 amino acids. The CDR3 protein is CASGRNYNSPLHF. CDR3 nucleotide sequence: TGTGCCAGCGGACGGAACTATAATTCACCCCTCCACTTT.

The chain carries TRBV27 and TRBJ1-2; the D is unclear. Trimming left V 5 bases short and J 5 bases short, with 12 bases between. Per germline, CDR1 MNHEY and CDR2 SMNVEV (reference sequence). CDR3 length: 13 amino acids. CDR3 region: CASSLEGSYGYTF. CDR3 nucleotides: TGTGCCAGCAGTCTCGAGGGTTCATATGGCTACACCTTC.

V gene TRBV7-3 combines with J gene TRBJ1-1, with unresolved D. The CDR3 sequence is 13 residues long. CDR1 SGHTA and CDR2 FQGTGA come from the germline V gene. Trimming stripped 0 bases from V and 4 bases from J, with 6 bases between. CDR3 amino acids: CASSLTDLTEAFF. CDR3 nucleotides: TGTGCCAGCAGCTTAACGGACCTCACTGAAGCTTTCTTT.

In DNA, the CDR3 is TGTGCCAGCAGGCTTACAGGGTTATCAACTGAAGCTTTCTTT. Protein: CASRLTGLSTEAFF. The rearrangement uses TRBV12-3 or TRBV12-4 and TRBJ1-1, with D tentatively TRBD1 (6 bases). Between the trimmed V and J ends, which lost 6 bases and 5 bases, there was a span of 16 bases. CDR3 length: 14 amino acids.

The V gene is TRBV18, the J gene TRBJ2-1; tentatively, D is TRBD2 (5 bases). This CDR3 region has 16 residues. The germline gives CDR1 KGHSH, CDR2 LQKENI. The ends were cut back, 0 bases at V and 7 bases at J, with 16 bases in the middle. The CDR3: CASSPPGSRRGNEQFF. Written as DNA, the CDR3 is TGTGCCAGCTCACCACCAGGCAGCCGACGAGGGAATGAGCAGTTCTTC.

This clonotype occurred a few times. The chain joins TRBV18 to TRBJ2-7; 7 bases match TRBD1. V trimming: 0 bases; J trimming: 3 bases; junction bases outside the gene matches: 8. Germline V gives CDR1 KGHSH, CDR2 LQKENI. The CDR3 consists of 16 residues. The CDR3 coding sequence is TGTGCCAGCTCACCACCGAATAAGGGACAGAACTACGAGCAGTACTTC. It codes for CASSPPNKGQNYEQYF.

The count of this clonotype is one. The chain combines TRBV19 with TRBJ1-1; no clear D. Germline values: CDR1 LNHDA, CDR2 SQIVND (reference sequence). Deletions cut 5 bases from V and 7 bases from J, with 11 bases between. The CDR3 extends over 12 amino acids. The CDR3 region has the DNA TGTGCCAGTAGTCCCGATGGTATTGAAGCTTTCTTT. It specifies CASSPDGIEAFF.

This clonotype appeared once. The V gene is TRBV28, the J gene TRBJ2-7; 9 bases agree with TRBD2. The V gene end was trimmed by 6 bases and the J gene end by 6 bases; junction bases not matched to a gene: 12. This CDR3 contains 15 residues. The germline V gene encodes CDR1 MDHEN and CDR2 SYDVKM. CDR3 DNA: TGTGCCAGCAGCGGCTCTAGCGGGATTCCTGGCGAGCAGTACTTC. As protein: CASSGSSGIPGEQYF.

The chain uses TRBV28 and TRBJ1-5; no clear D gene. Looked up from germline, CDR1 is MDHEN and CDR2 is SYDVKM. V was cut by 3 bases and J by 6 bases, with 3 bases left in between. The CDR3 consists of 11 residues. CDR3 nucleotide sequence: TGTGCCAGCAGTTTTGTTCAGCCCCAGCATTTT. Protein sequence: CASSFVQPQHF.

V and J are TRBV5-5 and TRBJ1-2; D may be TRBD1 (5 bases). Germline V gives CDR1 SGHKS, CDR2 YYEKEE (reference sequence). V shed 0 bases and J shed 4 bases, with 10 bases lying between them. The CDR3 is made up of 14 amino acids. CDR3 DNA: TGTGCCAGCAGCTTGGGAGGGGCCGTCTATGGCTACACCTTC. Its protein product is CASSLGGAVYGYTF.

This clonotype was seen once. The chain joins TRBV5-6 to TRBJ1-2; possible D gene TRBD1, 6 bases. The ends were cut back, 2 bases at V and 6 bases at J, with 8 bases in the middle. The CDR3 spans 12 residues. Looked up from germline, CDR1 is SGHDT and CDR2 is YYEEEE. DNA of the CDR3: TGTGCCAGCAGCTTTGCAGGGGATGGCTACACCTTC. Its translation is CASSFAGDGYTF. The full variable domain, completed using reference TRBV5-6 and TRBJ1-2, is DAGVTQSPTHLIKTRGQQVTLRCSPKSGHDTVSWYQQALGQGPQFIFQYYEEEERQRGNFPDRFSGHQFPNYSSELNVNALLLGDSALYLCASSFAGDGYTFGSGTRLTVV.

The chain recombines TRBV7-9 with TRBJ2-7; 10 positions match TRBD1. CDR1 SEHNR and CDR2 FQNEAQ come from the germline V gene (reference sequence). V lost 0 bases, J lost 6 bases, and 5 bases stayed unmatched. The CDR3 loop spans 15 amino acids. The CDR3 here is CASSLAGQGISEQYF. CDR3 coding DNA: TGTGCCAGCAGCTTAGCGGGACAGGGGATTTCCGAGCAGTACTTC.

The chain couples TRBV24-1 to TRBJ1-5; D uncertain. This CDR3 region has 14 residues. V lost 4 bases and J 6 bases, leaving 12 bases between the germline ends. CDR1 KGHDR and CDR2 SFDVKD come from the germline V gene. Here the CDR3 reads CATSEAMYGQPQHF. The CDR3 DNA reads as TGTGCCACCAGTGAGGCCATGTATGGTCAGCCCCAGCATTTT.

The rearrangement links TRBV7-3 to TRBJ2-2; 8 bases agree with TRBD2. This CDR3 contains 17 residues. Germline V gives CDR1 SGHTA, CDR2 FQGTGA. The J segment lost 3 bases and the V segment lost 6 bases, leaving 12 bases of the junction unmatched. The CDR3 protein is CASRNSKAGADTGELFF. The CDR3 DNA reads TGTGCCAGCAGAAATTCCAAAGCGGGAGCGGACACCGGGGAGCTGTTTTTT.

The V gene is TRBV11-1, the J gene TRBJ1-2, with no clear D. CDR1 and CDR2 from the germline V gene are SGHAT and FQDESV (reference sequence). V was pared by 1 base and J by 4 bases, with 10 bases between. The CDR3 sequence is 14 residues long. As DNA, the CDR3 is TGTGCCAGCAGCTTAGAAGGGATCGGCTATGGCTACACCTTC. This encodes CASSLEGIGYGYTF.

This clonotype was detected only once. The chain employs TRBV18 and TRBJ2-5; D is ambiguous. V lost 0 bases to trimming and J lost 4 bases, with 6 bases between them. CDR3 size: 13 residues. CDR1 and CDR2 (germline): KGHSH, LQKENI. CDR3 in DNA: TGTGCCAGCTCACCACCGATATTAGAGACCCAGTACTTC. Translation gives CASSPPILETQYF.

The chain uses TRBV18 and TRBJ1-4; a weak D match, TRBD1 (5 bases). Trimming removed 3 bases from V and 0 bases from J, with 8 bases in between. CDR1 and CDR2 from the germline V gene are KGHSH and LQKENI. CDR3 size: 15 residues. CDR3 sequence (DNA): TGTGCCAGCTCACCGACAGTAGCAACTAATGAAAAACTGTTTTTT. It yields the protein CASSPTVATNEKLFF.

The V gene is TRBV2, the J gene TRBJ2-1, with TRBD2 identical over 7 bases. Germline V lookup: CDR1 SNHLY, CDR2 FYNNEI. J gave up 2 bases and V 4 bases, and 5 bases lay outside the gene matches. CDR3 size: 15 residues. CDR3 nucleotides: TGTGCCAGCAGTGGGGGAGGGAGGGCCTACAATGAGCAGTTCTTC. Translated: CASSGGGRAYNEQFF.

CDR3 nucleotides: TGCAGTGCTAGGGGGACTAGCCTCTACGAGCAGTACTTC. This translates into CSARGTSLYEQYF. This chain links TRBV20-1 with TRBJ2-7; TRBD2 aligns across 9 bases. The CDR3 contains 13 residues. Germline CDR1 is DFQATT and CDR2 is SNEGSKA (reference sequence). J lost 3 bases, V lost 3 bases, and 3 bases had no gene match.